A single sample is the source of the 20 T cell receptor beta chains below, sequenced in a study of regulatory T cells in long-lasting Graves disease. Arm-PCR of CDR3 regions with iRepertoire HTBI primers generated TCR beta libraries. MiXCR, run by TCRdb on the multiplex PCR reads, gives a single entry per CDR3 protein. The sample holds 400,000 to 500,000 distinct CDR3 sequences; around 16% are singletons and the top ten take approximately 7.8%. As to time point: newly diagnosed GD, antithyroid drugs for less than 3 months. Following extraction of RNA from PBMCs, that RNA was used to make the TCR library. A further study also used this sample, focusing on T cells in Graves' hyperthyroidism and ophthalmopathy.

The sequencing used peripheral blood mononuclear cells (PBMCs), collected at new diagnosis, from a patient treated with antithyroid drugs. Receptors were obtained from a middle-aged woman with Graves disease.

In its sample, this clonotype was seen a few times. This may be a read error: a much more frequent sequence differs by one nucleotide. The rearrangement joins TRBV2 to TRBJ2-2, with D possibly TRBD1 on 7 matching bases. The CDR3 has 15 amino acids. CDR1 SNHLY and CDR2 FYNNEI come from the germline V gene. The CDR3 region has the DNA TGTGCCGGCAGACCAGGACAGGAGGGAGCCGGGGAGCTGTTTTTT. This encodes CAGRPGQEGAGELFF. Looking up the rest from reference TRBV2 and TRBJ2-2 gives the full variable domain: EPEVTQTPSHQVTQMGQEVILRCVPISNHLYFYWYRQILGQKVEFLVSFYNNEISEKSEIFDDQFSVERPDGSNFTLKIRSTKLEDSAMYFCAGRPGQEGAGELFFGEGSRLTVL.

This clonotype was recorded a few times. The rearrangement uses TRBV3-1 and TRBJ2-2, with D perhaps given as TRBD1 or TRBD2 (5 bases each). Per the germline V gene, CDR1 is LGHDT and CDR2 is YNNKEL (reference sequence). CDR3 length equals 16 residues. The ends were cut back, 4 bases at V and 3 bases at J, with 15 bases in the middle. The CDR3 DNA reads as TGTGCCAGCAGCCCTCCACTAGGGGTTTACACCGGGGAGCTGTTTTTT. It codes for CASSPPLGVYTGELFF.

The table lists this clonotype with a few counts. The chain couples TRBV4-1 to TRBJ2-1, with a weak D call TRBD1 (5 bases). Trimming took off 1 base at V and 7 bases at J, with 8 bases between the two ends. CDR3 length: 13 amino acids. Germline values: CDR1 MGHRA, CDR2 YSYEKL. CDR3 sequence (DNA): TGCGCCAGCAGCCAAGCCAGGGCTAATGAGCAGTTCTTC. It specifies CASSQARANEQFF.

This clonotype occurred many times. The chain links TRBV7-6 to TRBJ1-4, with TRBD1 matching over 9 bases. V trimming: 4 bases; J trimming: 5 bases; junction bases outside the gene matches: 5. Germline assignment: CDR1 SGHVS and CDR2 FNYEAQ. The CDR3 totals 15 residues. The CDR3 DNA follows: TGTGCCAGCAGCTCCTGGACAGGGGAAAATGAAAAACTGTTTTTT. Protein sequence: CASSSWTGENEKLFF. Together with reference TRBV7-6 and TRBJ1-4, the CDR3 gives the full variable domain: GAGVSQSPRYKVTKRGQDVALRCDPISGHVSLYWYRQALGQGPEFLTYFNYEAQQDKSGLPNDRFSAERPEGSISTLTIQRTEQRDSAMYRCASSSWTGENEKLFFGSGTQLSVL.

This clonotype was found a few times. This rearrangement joins TRBV13 to TRBJ1-6; perhaps TRBD1 as D (6 bases). This CDR3 has 13 residues. The V and J ends lost 1 base and 12 bases respectively, with 10 bases between them. Germline-derived CDR1 and CDR2 are PRHDT and FYEKMQ (reference sequence). The CDR3 DNA is TGTGCCAGCAGCTTAGAGGGCAGGGGACCCCTCCACTTT. It translates to CASSLEGRGPLHF.

This clonotype was observed many times. The gene calls are TRBV28 and TRBJ2-1; possibly TRBD2 for D (6 bases). CDR1 is MDHEN, CDR2 SYDVKM, per germline. Trimming shortened V by 6 bases and J by 2 bases, and 8 bases separated the two germline ends. This CDR3 region has 13 residues. DNA for the CDR3: TGTGCCAGCAGGGCTAGCGCCTACAATGAGCAGTTCTTC. This gives the protein CASRASAYNEQFF. Combining the CDR3 with reference TRBV28 and TRBJ2-1 gives the whole variable domain DVKVTQSSRYLVKRTGEKVFLECVQDMDHENMFWYRQDPGLGLRLIYFSYDVKMKEKGDIPEGYSVSREKKERFSLILESASTNQTSMYLCASRASAYNEQFFGPGTRLTVL.

This clonotype occurred many times. The J gene is TRBJ2-1, the V gene TRBV2; D is possibly TRBD2 (5 bases). Trimming cost V 8 bases and J 4 bases, with 12 bases left between them. Per germline, CDR1 SNHLY and CDR2 FYNNEI. CDR3 length equals 13 residues. CDR3 bases: TGTGCCAGCGATAATAGCGAATACAATGAGCAGTTCTTC. Translating gives CASDNSEYNEQFF.

This clonotype has only a few counts. The rearrangement links TRBV6-1 to TRBJ2-2; unclear D gene. V was cut by 4 bases and J by 1 base, with 13 bases left in between. The germline V gene encodes CDR1 MNHNS and CDR2 SASEGT. This CDR3 comprises 16 residues. Here the CDR3 DNA reads TGTGCCAGCAGTGTTTTAGGCCTTGTGAACACCGGGGAGCTGTTTTTT. It is translated as CASSVLGLVNTGELFF.

The sample holds a few counts of this clonotype. V usage is TRBV12-3 or TRBV12-4 and J usage is TRBJ2-7; the match to TRBD1 covers 7 bases. V gave up 6 bases and J gave up 3 bases; unmatched junction bases: 5. The CDR3 consists of 13 residues. CDR3 region: CASSRGFLYEQYF. The CDR3 region has the DNA TGTGCCAGCAGCAGGGGGTTCCTCTACGAGCAGTACTTC.

In this sample, this clonotype turned up once. V usage is TRBV28 and J usage is TRBJ1-2; 7 bases are a match to TRBD1. The germline gives CDR1 MDHEN, CDR2 SYDVKM. With V trimmed by 7 bases and J by 1 base, 9 bases remained unmatched. The CDR3 contains 15 residues. The CDR3 DNA sequence: TGTGCCAGCACCCAACCGGGACAGAGTAACTATGGCTACACCTTC. This encodes CASTQPGQSNYGYTF.

This clonotype was detected a few times. This chain uses TRBV20-1 with TRBJ2-2; 12 bases map to TRBD2. The CDR3 has 19 residues. CDR1 is DFQATT and CDR2 is SNEGSKA in the germline V gene (reference sequence). Unmatched junction bases numbered 14, after V lost 1 base and J lost 5 bases. The CDR3 sequence is CSARVPGLAGLLGTGELFF. The CDR3 DNA reads as TGCAGTGCTAGAGTTCCCGGACTAGCGGGGTTATTGGGTACCGGGGAGCTGTTTTTT.

This clonotype was seen many times. The gene calls are TRBV2 and TRBJ2-7; D remains ambiguous. Germline CDR1 and CDR2: SNHLY and FYNNEI. Deletions cut 6 bases from V and 0 bases from J, with 15 bases between. This CDR3 comprises 15 residues. The CDR3 DNA follows: TGTGCCAGCAGCGCATCCGGCCGGAGCTCCTACGAGCAGTACTTC. Protein product: CASSASGRSSYEQYF.

This clonotype occurred many times. The chain employs TRBV6-1 and TRBJ1-1; no definite D call. Germline V gene sequence: CDR1 MNHNS, CDR2 SASEGT. Trimming shortened V by 0 bases and J by 1 base, and 15 bases separated the two germline ends. The CDR3 spans 17 residues. The CDR3 loop is CASSEALVGAANTEAFF. In nucleotides, the CDR3 is TGTGCCAGCAGTGAAGCGCTTGTGGGCGCGGCGAACACTGAAGCTTTCTTT.

This rearrangement joins TRBV20-1 to TRBJ2-1; 13 bases agree with TRBD2. Trimming at V came to 3 bases and at J to 2 bases, leaving 1 base not matched to a gene. The CDR3 extends over 15 amino acids. Germline CDR1 is DFQATT and CDR2 is SNEGSKA (reference sequence). CDR3 amino acids: CSARTSGRPYNEQFF. The CDR3 DNA reads as TGCAGTGCTAGGACTAGCGGGAGGCCCTACAATGAGCAGTTCTTC.

This clonotype appeared many times. The V gene is TRBV18, the J gene TRBJ2-7; the match to TRBD1 covers 11 bases. Germline assignment: CDR1 KGHSH and CDR2 LQKENI. The CDR3 runs to 12 residues. Unmatched junction bases numbered 3, after V lost 8 bases and J lost 6 bases. DNA of the CDR3: TGTGCCAGCAGCGGGACAGGGGGCGAGCAGTACTTC. Amino acid sequence: CASSGTGGEQYF.

This clonotype has more than one count but fewer than ten. The chain couples TRBV5-4 to TRBJ2-7, with TRBD1 matching over 10 bases. Germline V lookup: CDR1 SGHNT, CDR2 YYREEE (reference sequence). V was clipped by 0 bases and J by 7 bases; unmatched bases: 10. The CDR3 has 16 residues. The CDR3 region has the DNA TGTGCCAGCAGCTTGGGACAGGGGGCGCCTATCCTTGAGCAGTACTTC. This gives the protein CASSLGQGAPILEQYF.

At least ten counts were recorded for this clonotype. The rearrangement uses TRBV7-9 and TRBJ1-2, with TRBD1 matching over 8 bases. This CDR3 has 18 amino acids. Germline-derived CDR1 and CDR2 are SEHNR and FQNEAQ (reference sequence). The V segment lost 5 bases and the J segment 0 bases; nucleotides outside the gene matches: 14. CDR3 residues: CASSHTRGQATPNYGYTF. The CDR3 DNA is TGTGCCAGCAGCCACACTAGGGGACAGGCCACCCCTAACTATGGCTACACCTTC.

This clonotype occurred many times. The chain links TRBV10-3 to TRBJ2-3; 7 bases agree with TRBD2. The V and J ends lost 4 bases and 4 bases, in that order; junction bases with no gene match: 11. Germline V gene lookup returns CDR1 ENHRY and CDR2 SYGVKD. The CDR3 runs 16 residues. The chain's CDR3 is CAISAGGSGSSDTQYF. The CDR3 DNA reads as TGTGCCATCAGTGCGGGCGGGAGTGGATCGTCAGATACGCAGTATTTT.

This clonotype was counted only a few times. V is TRBV9 and J is TRBJ1-1; possible D gene TRBD1, 6 bases. The CDR3 has 15 amino acids. The V and J ends lost 4 bases and 1 base respectively, with 14 bases between them. The germline V gene has CDR1 SGDLS and CDR2 YYNGEE. For the CDR3, the DNA is TGTGCCAGCAGCCCCTCAGGGGCTTGGAACACTGAAGCTTTCTTT. This gives the protein CASSPSGAWNTEAFF.

The V gene is TRBV5-1, the J gene TRBJ2-5, with 11 bases matching TRBD2. V dropped 0 bases and J dropped 12; count of bases not matched to a gene: 7. The length of the CDR3 is 14 residues. The V gene's germline CDR1 is SGHRS and CDR2 YFSETQ. The CDR3: CASSLELAGVYEYF. CDR3 DNA: TGCGCCAGCAGCTTGGAACTAGCGGGAGTGTATGAGTACTTC.